The 4 T cell receptor beta chains given below trace back to one sample, sequenced in a study of T cell changes during pregnancy in multiple sclerosis. TCRdb's table, derived via immunoSEQ multiplex PCR, lists solely in-frame clones and lacks some. The sample holds about 49,000 clones, approximately 94% seen once. Source: CD8+ T cells from peripheral blood mononuclear cells, taken before pregnancy. The receptors here all came from a female donor with multiple sclerosis, enrolled in a pregnancy study.

This rearrangement joins TRBV9 to TRBJ2-5; 7 bases match TRBD2. V was pared by 3 bases and J by 9 bases, with 11 bases of the junction left unmatched. CDR3 length: 14 amino acids. The germline CDR1 and CDR2 sequences are SGDLS and YYNGEE. The CDR3 DNA reads as TGTGCCAGCAGCGACGCGGGGGTTGAGTCGGCCCAGTACTTC. It specifies CASSDAGVESAQYF.

This clone has a single count. The chain joins TRBV2 to TRBJ2-7; 8 bases map to TRBD1. This CDR3 is 13 amino acids long. Germline V gives CDR1 SNHLY, CDR2 FYNNEI. Losses at the gene ends were 9 bases for V and 5 bases for J; bases not matched to a gene: 9. CDR3 sequence: CASVQGAWNEQYF. The CDR3 region has the DNA TGTGCCAGTGTCCAGGGGGCGTGGAACGAGCAGTACTTC.

The V gene is TRBV19, the J gene TRBJ2-1; 11 nucleotides align to TRBD1. V lost 4 bases to trimming and J lost 8 bases; unmatched junction nucleotides: 7. Germline V CDR1 and CDR2: LNHDA, SQIVND (reference sequence). This CDR3 has 15 amino acids. The CDR3 DNA follows: TGTGCCAGTAGTACCCCGGGACAGGGGGAGCATGAGCAGTTCTTC. Residues: CASSTPGQGEHEQFF.

The V call is TRBV23-1, the J call TRBJ2-7; D gene ambiguous. TRBV23-1 counts as an open reading frame of uncertain function. Deletions cut 2 bases from V and 0 bases from J, with 11 bases between. This CDR3 region has 15 residues. This CDR3 is CASSQTDPSSYEQYF. Written as DNA, the CDR3 is TGCGCCAGCAGTCAAACAGACCCGAGCTCCTACGAGCAGTACTTC.